Listed below are T cell receptor beta chains from one sample, sequenced in a study of human T cells and chemical hapten exposure. One entry per CDR3 protein results from TCRdb running MiXCR on the 5' RACE reads. Of about 140,000 distinct CDR3 sequences in the sample, roughly 4.1% were seen once. These receptors were taken from a female donor in good health. Each CDR3 is given with its conserved first and last residue. The D gene is left open where the match is weak. Clone size appears in some rows only: once, few, many, or a class for an expanded clone.

>15|TRBJ2-7|TRBD2|TRBV3-1|few
TGTGCCAGCAGCCAAGAAGGAGCGGGGGGGGACGAGCAGTACTTC
CASSQEGAGGDEQYF
>15|TRBJ2-1|NA|TRBV29-1|many
TGCAGCGTCAAGGGGGGAAAAGGTTCCTACAATGAGCAGTTCTTC
CSVKGGKGSYNEQFF
>14|TRBJ1-2|NA|TRBV28|many
TGTGCCAGCAGTTTATCGTCCAGCTACTATGGCTACACCTTC
CASSLSSSYYGYTF
>13|TRBJ1-1|TRBD1|TRBV12-3/TRBV12-4|many
TGTGCCAGCAGTCGTACAGGGGACACTGAAGCTTTCTTT
CASSRTGDTEAFF
>17|TRBJ2-6|NA|TRBV12-3/TRBV12-4|many
TGTGCCAGCAACATAAACCGGGCAGCCCTGGGGGCCAACGTCCTGACTTTC
CASNINRAALGANVLTF
>13|TRBJ1-5|NA|TRBV6-2/TRBV6-3|many
TGTGCCAGCAGTGCATGGGGGGATCAGCCCCAGCATTTT
CASSAWGDQPQHF
>13|TRBJ2-3|NA|TRBV29-1|many
TGCAGCGTTGTGCCGGGGGGCACAGATACGCAGTATTTT
CSVVPGGTDTQYF
>15|TRBJ2-5|NA|TRBV3-1|few
TGTGCCAGCAGCCCCCCGAGGGGGGGCCTGGAGACCCAGTACTTC
CASSPPRGGLETQYF
>15|TRBJ2-7|NA|TRBV5-1|many
TGCGCCAGCAGCTTCGACAGCTCGCCGTTCTACGAGCAGTACTTC
CASSFDSSPFYEQYF
>16|TRBJ2-1|NA|TRBV7-9|few
TGTGCCAGCAGCTTAGAGGAGGCGGACAGAAACAATGAGCAGTTCTTC
CASSLEEADRNNEQFF
>13|TRBJ1-1|NA|TRBV2|many
TGTGCCAGCAGGGACCCTCGACAGCTTGAAGCTTTCTTT
CASRDPRQLEAFF
>14|TRBJ2-1|TRBD2|TRBV12-3/TRBV12-4|many
TGTGCCAGCAGCAGACTAGCGGGGGAGAGTGAGCAGTTCTTC
CASSRLAGESEQFF
>13|TRBJ1-1|TRBD1|TRBV29-1|many
TGCAGCACCCGGACAGGGGGGAACACTGAAGCTTTCTTT
CSTRTGGNTEAFF
>11|TRBJ1-1|NA|TRBV5-1|many
TGCGCCAGCGTATTGAACACTGAAGCTTTCTTT
CASVLNTEAFF
>12|TRBJ1-5|NA|TRBV12-3/TRBV12-4|many
TGTGCCAGCGGGCCCGGCTCACCGGCCCAGCATTTT
CASGPGSPAQHF
>11|TRBJ2-7|NA|TRBV20-1|many
TGCAGTGCAATTGACAGTTTCGAGCAGTACTTC
CSAIDSFEQYF
>21|TRBJ2-3|NA|TRBV7-2|NA
TGTGCCAGCAGCTTTATTAGGAGGGGGGGCCTTAGAGCCCGTAGCACAGATACGCAGTATTTT
CASSFIRRGGLRARSTDTQYF
>14|TRBJ1-1|TRBD1|TRBV6-1|many
TGTGCCAGCAGTATAAAAGCGGAGACAGGGCTGGCTTTCTTT
CASSIKAETGLAFF
>15|TRBJ1-2|TRBD1|TRBV20-1|many
TGCAGTGCTAGGGATTCAGGGGACAGATTTTATGGCTACACCTTC
CSARDSGDRFYGYTF
>16|TRBJ1-3|TRBD1|TRBV5-1|NA
TGCGCCAGCAGCTTGGCCGGACAGGGGAGTGGAAACACCATATATTTT
CASSLAGQGSGNTIYF
>15|TRBJ1-1|NA|TRBV12-3/TRBV12-4|many
TGTGCCAGCAGTTTAGTGGGCGGAGCAAACACTGAAGCTTTCTTT
CASSLVGGANTEAFF
>15|TRBJ2-4|TRBD1|TRBV18|many
TGTGCCAGCTCACCCCGGCAGGACAGGGTTTCTATTCAGTACTTC
CASSPRQDRVSIQYF
>11|TRBJ2-4|NA|TRBV7-2|many
TGTGCCAGCTCCAAGGGAAACATTCAGTACTTC
CASSKGNIQYF
>16|TRBJ1-1|TRBD1|TRBV9|many
TGTGCCAGCAGCGGAAGGACAGGGGGGGCGGGCACTGAAGCTTTCTTT
CASSGRTGGAGTEAFF
>12|TRBJ1-1|NA|TRBV6-5|many
TGTGCCAGCAGTTACGAGGGCACTGAAGCTTTCTTT
CASSYEGTEAFF
>13|TRBJ2-3|TRBD2|TRBV7-2|many
TGTGCCAGCAGCTTAGGGACTAGTTTTTCGCAGTATTTT
CASSLGTSFSQYF
>16|TRBJ2-7|NA|TRBV10-3|many
TGTGCCATCCTGTTCCGGCAGGCCGTGGGATATCGTGAGCAGTACTTC
CAILFRQAVGYREQYF
>19|TRBJ2-6|TRBD1|TRBV5-4|many
TGTGCCAGCAGCTCTCCGACAGGGTTTATTGCTCCGGGGGCCAACGTCCTGACTTTC
CASSSPTGFIAPGANVLTF
>14|TRBJ1-6|NA|TRBV7-9|many
TGTGCCAGCGGACCGCCGGGACCCAATTCACCCCTCCACTTT
CASGPPGPNSPLHF
>13|TRBJ1-1|TRBD1|TRBV27|many
TGTGCCACGAGACAGGGGGAGTACACTGAAGCTTTCTTT
CATRQGEYTEAFF
>14|TRBJ2-1|NA|TRBV28|NA
TGTGCCAGCAGCTCCGAGAGCTTGACAGATGAGCAGTTCTTC
CASSSESLTDEQFF
>14|TRBJ2-2|TRBD1|TRBV29-1|few
TGCAGCGTTGAAGAAGGGGGCGGAGCTGGGGAGCTGTTTTTT
CSVEEGGGAGELFF
>14|TRBJ1-6|NA|TRBV7-9|many
TGTGCCAGCAGAAGGGACGGCTATAATTCACCCCTCCACTTT
CASRRDGYNSPLHF
>14|TRBJ2-1|TRBD1|TRBV20-1|many
TGCAGTGCTAGATCCGGGACAGGGGTTAATGAGCAGTTCTTC
CSARSGTGVNEQFF
>17|TRBJ1-1|TRBD1|TRBV3-1|many
TGTGCCAGCAGCCAAGGACGTGACAGGGCTTTTAACACTGAAGCTTTCTTT
CASSQGRDRAFNTEAFF
>16|TRBJ2-7|NA|TRBV7-2|many
TGTGCCAGCAGCTTACTGCAGGGTAGGTCCGCCTACGAGCAGTACTTC
CASSLLQGRSAYEQYF
>12|TRBJ2-7|TRBD1|TRBV28|few
TGTGCCTCACCGGGACAGGGTGGAGAGCAGTACTTC
CASPGQGGEQYF
>17|TRBJ1-2|NA|TRBV6-6|many
TGTGCCAGCAGTTACAAGACAACGGGGGGGCCCAACTATGGCTACACCTTC
CASSYKTTGGPNYGYTF
>16|TRBJ2-5|TRBD2|TRBV7-8|many
TGTGCCAGCAGCTCGTGGACTAGCGGGGACCAAGAGACCCAGTACTTC
CASSSWTSGDQETQYF
>14|TRBJ1-6|NA|TRBV9|few
TGTGCCAGCAGTTCCGACCTAGGGAATTCACCCCTCCACTTT
CASSSDLGNSPLHF
>14|TRBJ1-5|TRBD1|TRBV12-3/TRBV12-4|many
TGTGCCAGCAGTAAAGGGACAGGAATTCAGCCCCAGCATTTT
CASSKGTGIQPQHF
>16|TRBJ2-1|NA|TRBV3-1|few
TGTGCCAGCAGCCAAGGGGCAGCGGTGGGGCCTCCTGAGCAGTTCTTC
CASSQGAAVGPPEQFF
>13|TRBJ2-3|NA|TRBV7-9|many
TGTGCCAGCAGCGGGGGGACCATTAGTACGCAGTATTTT
CASSGGTISTQYF
>13|TRBJ2-7|TRBD2|TRBV20-1|many
TGCAGTGCTAGAGAACTAGCGGGGTACGAGCAGTACTTC
CSARELAGYEQYF
>11|TRBJ2-3|NA|TRBV10-2|many
TGCGCCAGCAGAGGCACAGATACGCAGTATTTT
CASRGTDTQYF
>16|TRBJ1-4|NA|TRBV7-8|many
TGTGCCAGCAGCTTTTCTACGGGGGAGACTGGTGAAAAACTGTTTTTT
CASSFSTGETGEKLFF
>15|TRBJ2-1|NA|TRBV6-5|many
TGTGCCAGCAGTTACGGGGGGGCCTCCTACAATGAGCAGTTCTTC
CASSYGGASYNEQFF
>14|TRBJ2-3|TRBD1|TRBV5-1|many
TGCGCCAGCAGCTTTCAGACAGGGTTCGGTACGCAGTATTTT
CASSFQTGFGTQYF
>19|TRBJ2-5|TRBD1|TRBV2|few
TGTGCCAGCAGTGAAGAGGGGGACCGGGACAGGTGGGACCAAGAGACCCAGTACTTC
CASSEEGDRDRWDQETQYF
>13|TRBJ1-2|TRBD1|TRBV6-5|few
TGTGCCAGCAGCAGGGGGCGTAAATATGGCTACACCTTC
CASSRGRKYGYTF
>19|TRBJ2-6|TRBD2|TRBV7-8|many
TGTGCCAGCAGCTCAAGGACTAGCCGAACCCCAGCTGGGGCCAACGTCCTGACTTTC
CASSSRTSRTPAGANVLTF
>13|TRBJ1-3|NA|TRBV2|many
TGTGCCAGCGGGCAGGACTCTGGAAACACCATATATTTT
CASGQDSGNTIYF
>15|TRBJ1-2|NA|TRBV5-1|many
TGCGCCAGCAGCCCGGGGACTGCAAGGCGGTATGGCTACACCTTC
CASSPGTARRYGYTF
>13|TRBJ1-2|NA|TRBV3-1|many
TGTGCCAGCAGCCAAGATCGTAAGGGTTGCTACACCTTC
CASSQDRKGCYTF
>14|TRBJ2-1|NA|TRBV5-1|NA
TGCGCCAGCAAGGACAGAAGTACAGACAATGAGCAGTTCTTC
CASKDRSTDNEQFF
>18|TRBJ2-3|TRBD2|TRBV3-1|NA
TGTGCCAGCAGCCAAGCCCGGACTAGCGGGGGACCTCCAGATACGCAGTATTTT
CASSQARTSGGPPDTQYF
>16|TRBJ2-3|TRBD2|TRBV29-1|many
TGCAGCGTGGCCCCCGGCGCGGGGGGCCTCTTAGATACGCAGTATTTT
CSVAPGAGGLLDTQYF
>14|TRBJ2-3|NA|TRBV11-1|few
TGTGCCAGCAGCATCCACAGCCGTGGAAGTCCGCAGTATTTT
CASSIHSRGSPQYF